Presented here are 25 T cell receptor beta chains from one specimen sequenced in a study of blood T cell repertoires in COVID-19. Using immunoSEQ multiplex PCR, the repertoire was profiled, and TCRdb retains in-frame clones only, with some absent. This table has roughly 65,000 clones, approximately 89% appearing once. Sequenced sample: peripheral blood. The receptors here all came from a woman aged 55-69 years with acute or convalescent COVID-19.

This sequence joins TRBV10-3 and TRBJ1-3, with D perhaps matching TRBD1 (5 bases). The CDR3 runs 15 residues. The V end lost 6 bases, the J end lost 0 bases, and 12 bases lay between the germline ends. CDR1 and CDR2 from the germline V gene are ENHRY and SYGVKD. In DNA, the CDR3 is TGTGCCATCAGGCGGGACGGTAACTCTGGAAACACCATATATTTT. Protein: CAIRRDGNSGNTIYF.

J is TRBJ2-7 and V is TRBV11-2; a weak D match, TRBD1 (6 bases). The germline V gene has CDR1 SGHAT and CDR2 FQNNGV. The germline V and J ends were trimmed by 1 base and 7 bases, with 17 bases remaining between them. This CDR3 contains 15 residues. CDR3: CASSLGAGASREQYF. The CDR3, as DNA: TGTGCCAGCAGCTTAGGCGCAGGGGCTTCTCGGGAGCAGTACTTC.

The chain couples TRBV15 to TRBJ1-5; 8 bases line up with TRBD1. Germline V CDR1 and CDR2: LNHNV, YYDKDF (reference sequence). This CDR3 has 17 amino acids. The J segment lost 7 bases and the V segment lost 1 base, leaving 12 bases of the junction unmatched. This CDR3 is CATSRVFVRTGNQPQHF. The DNA of the CDR3 is TGTGCCACCAGCAGAGTTTTTGTCAGGACAGGGAACCAGCCCCAGCATTTT. The whole variable domain, remainder taken from reference TRBV15 and TRBJ1-5, is DAMVIQNPRYQVTQFGKPVTLSCSQTLNHNVMYWYQQKSSQAPKLLFHYYDKDFNNEADTPDNFQSRRPNTSFCFLDIRSPGLGDTAMYLCATSRVFVRTGNQPQHFGDGTRLSIL.

The chain recombines TRBV3-1 (or the pseudogene TRBV3-2) with TRBJ1-4; no firm D call. Between the trimmed V and J ends, which lost 4 bases and 4 bases, there was a span of 10 bases. Germline loops: CDR1 LGHDT, CDR2 YNNKEL (reference sequence). This CDR3 comprises 14 residues. The CDR3 DNA reads as TGTGCCAGCAGCCCACTCCTTCTTAATGAAAAACTGTTTTTT. Its translation is CASSPLLLNEKLFF.

V gene TRBV27 combines with J gene TRBJ1-2; 8 positions agree with TRBD1. Germline V gene sequence: CDR1 MNHEY, CDR2 SMNVEV (reference sequence). Germline trimming cut 10 bases from V and 0 bases from J; bases unmatched to any gene: 4. The CDR3 extends over 13 amino acids. The CDR3 is CATGQGPNYGYTF. DNA for the CDR3: TGTGCCACCGGACAGGGACCTAACTATGGCTACACCTTC.

The gene calls are TRBV24-1 and TRBJ1-1; TRBD1 matches 8 bases. V trimming: 5 bases; J trimming: 1 base; junction bases outside the gene matches: 11. Germline lookup yields CDR1 KGHDR and CDR2 SFDVKD. CDR3 length: 17 amino acids. CDR3 sequence (DNA): TGTGCCACCAGTGGGGGAGATGGACAGGGATCGAACACTGAAGCTTTCTTT. Encoded protein: CATSGGDGQGSNTEAFF.

To note about this clone: Other DNA variants within this sample encode the same CDR3. V gene TRBV6-5 combines with J gene TRBJ1-1, with 9 nucleotides matching TRBD1. This CDR3 contains 13 residues. Germline V CDR1 and CDR2: MNHEY, SVGAGI. V dropped 7 bases and J dropped 4; count of bases not matched to a gene: 4. The CDR3 region has the DNA TGTGCCAGCACTACAGGGGGCGGCACTGAAGCTTTCTTT. It codes for CASTTGGGTEAFF.

The chain carries TRBV4-1 and TRBJ2-2, with 10 bases aligning to TRBD1. In germline, CDR1 is MGHRA, CDR2 YSYEKL. The CDR3 covers 15 residues. With 1 base clipped from V and 7 bases from J, the junction kept 3 bases outside the gene matches. The CDR3, as DNA: TGCGCCAGCAGCCAAGGACAGGGGGCAGGCGGGGAGCTGTTTTTT. It is translated as CASSQGQGAGGELFF.

CDR3 region: CASSFWGRQGTQPQHF. The CDR3 region has the DNA TGTGCCAGCAGCTTTTGGGGGAGACAGGGTACCCAGCCCCAGCATTTT. The V and J genes are TRBV5-8 and TRBJ1-5; 7 nucleotides line up with TRBD1. Germline trimming cut 2 bases from V and 7 bases from J; bases unmatched to any gene: 12. This CDR3 comprises 16 residues. Per germline, CDR1 SGHTS and CDR2 YDEGEE.

The CDR3 region is CASSITPGTGGKGQPQHF. In DNA form, the CDR3 reads TGTGCCAGTAGCATAACCCCCGGGACAGGGGGCAAGGGTCAGCCCCAGCATTTT. The chain couples TRBV19 to TRBJ1-5, with TRBD1 matching over 12 bases. The CDR3 has 18 amino acids. CDR1 is LNHDA and CDR2 is SQIVND in the germline V gene (reference sequence). The J segment lost 6 bases and the V segment lost 6 bases, leaving 15 bases of the junction unmatched.

The V and J genes are TRBV19 and TRBJ1-1; 8 nucleotides match TRBD1. Germline trimming cut 6 bases from V and 0 bases from J; bases unmatched to any gene: 9. The CDR3 extends over 16 amino acids. Germline V CDR1 and CDR2: LNHDA, SQIVND (reference sequence). The CDR3 bases are TGTGCCAGTAGACCCGGACAGGGTAGGATGAACACTGAAGCTTTCTTT. This codes for CASRPGQGRMNTEAFF.

The chain recombines TRBV9 with TRBJ2-2; no clear D gene. Germline CDR1 reads SGDLS; CDR2 reads YYNGEE. CDR3 length: 15 amino acids. V lost 4 bases, J lost 5 bases, and 15 bases lay in between. Written as DNA, the CDR3 is TGTGCCAGCAGCACCCGACCTTCTAGGACCGGGGAGCTGTTTTTT. It encodes CASSTRPSRTGELFF. Based on the CDR3 plus reference TRBV9 and TRBJ2-2, the full variable domain is DSGVTQTPKHLITATGQRVTLRCSPRSGDLSVYWYQQSLDQGLQFLIQYYNGEERAKGNILERFSAQQFPDLHSELNLSSLELGDSALYFCASSTRPSRTGELFFGEGSRLTVL.

The V call is TRBV2, the J call TRBJ1-2, with 10 bases matching TRBD1. Germline CDR1 is SNHLY and CDR2 is FYNNEI. V gave up 7 bases and J gave up 5 bases; unmatched junction bases: 13. This CDR3 is 16 amino acids long. The CDR3 DNA reads TGTGCCAGCAAAGGGGACCGGGACAGGGGAGGGTATGGCTACACCTTC. Protein product: CASKGDRDRGGYGYTF.

The chain uses TRBV6-5 and TRBJ1-4; D remains ambiguous. Trimming cost V 2 bases and J 8 bases, with 12 bases left between them. Germline CDR1 reads MNHEY; CDR2 reads SVGAGI. The CDR3 is made up of 14 amino acids. CDR3 loop: CASSYASGGEKLFF. The DNA for the CDR3 is TGTGCCAGCAGTTACGCCTCAGGTGGCGAAAAACTGTTTTTT.

The chain recombines TRBV6-6 with TRBJ2-3, with 9 nucleotides matching TRBD1. Per germline, CDR1 MNHNY and CDR2 SVGAGI (reference sequence). The CDR3 loop spans 15 amino acids. The V segment lost 6 bases and the J segment 1 base; nucleotides outside the gene matches: 5. The CDR3 nucleotides read TGTGCCAGCAGCAAGACAGGGGGAGGCACAGATACGCAGTATTTT. Its translation is CASSKTGGGTDTQYF.

This chain connects TRBV7-8 to TRBJ1-4, with 8 positions matching TRBD1. CDR3 size: 15 residues. Trimming at V came to 5 bases and at J to 3 bases, leaving 5 bases not matched to a gene. Germline V lookup: CDR1 SGHVS, CDR2 FQNEAQ. CDR3 amino acids: CASSISTGANEKLFF. The CDR3 coding sequence is TGTGCCAGCAGCATCTCGACAGGGGCTAATGAAAAACTGTTTTTT.

The chain couples TRBV12-3 or TRBV12-4 to TRBJ1-1; TRBD1 matches 9 bases. CDR3 size: 13 residues. With V trimmed by 6 bases and J by 5 bases, 4 bases remained unmatched. The CDR3 bases are TGTGCCAGCAGGATACAGGGGGCAACTGAAGCTTTCTTT. Translated, it gives CASRIQGATEAFF.

The chain joins TRBV28 to TRBJ1-4, with D tentatively TRBD1 (6 bases). Deletions cut 6 bases from V and 7 bases from J, with 24 bases between. This CDR3 is 17 amino acids long. Germline assignment: CDR1 MDHEN and CDR2 SYDVKM. CDR3 in amino acids: CASRLLTTGSRREKLFF. The DNA for the CDR3 is TGTGCCAGCAGGCTTCTTACTACAGGGAGCAGGCGTGAAAAACTGTTTTTT.

The chain uses TRBV5-1 and TRBJ2-3, with 7 nucleotides matching TRBD1. The germline CDR1 and CDR2 sequences are SGHRS and YFSETQ. V trimming: 4 bases; J trimming: 0 bases; junction bases outside the gene matches: 5. The CDR3 runs to 15 residues. The CDR3 DNA reads as TGCGCCAGCAGCCTGGGGACAGTGAGCACAGATACGCAGTATTTT. Residues: CASSLGTVSTDTQYF.

This sequence joins TRBV14 and TRBJ2-3; a weak D match, TRBD2 (7 bases). In germline, CDR1 is SGHDN, CDR2 FVKESK. The CDR3 is 15 amino acids. The V and J ends lost 7 bases and 9 bases respectively, with 23 bases between them. CDR3 DNA sequence: TGTGCCAGCAAAGAAGGCGGGGGCCCCCCGGGGACGCAGTATTTT. Translation: CASKEGGGPPGTQYF.

The V call is TRBV7-3, the J call TRBJ2-3, with 14 nucleotides matching TRBD2. Germline values: CDR1 SGHTA, CDR2 FQGTGA. CDR3 size: 16 residues. After removal of 5 bases from V and 3 bases from J, the junction contained 4 bases not matched to a gene. The CDR3 nucleotides are TGTGCCAGCAGCCTGACTAGCGGGGGGGCGACAGATACGCAGTATTTT. Protein sequence: CASSLTSGGATDTQYF.

CDR3 residues: CASREGTANSPLHF. In DNA form, the CDR3 reads TGCGCCAGCAGGGAGGGGACAGCGAATTCACCCCTCCACTTT. V and J are TRBV10-2 and TRBJ1-6, with TRBD1 matching over 7 bases. Germline assignment: CDR1 WSHSY and CDR2 SAAADI. This CDR3 contains 14 residues. V gave up 6 bases and J gave up 7 bases; unmatched junction bases: 6.

The CDR3 DNA is TGTGCCAGCAGCTCACAGGGGGCGGACTATGGCTACACCTTC. It codes for CASSSQGADYGYTF. This chain uses TRBV7-9 with TRBJ1-2; 9 positions agree with TRBD1. The CDR3 is made up of 14 amino acids. Germline trimming cut 4 bases from V and 3 bases from J; bases unmatched to any gene: 3. Germline CDR1 SEHNR, CDR2 FQNEAQ (reference sequence).

The chain joins TRBV4-1 to TRBJ2-6; TRBD1 aligns across 8 bases. The germline gives CDR1 MGHRA, CDR2 YSYEKL. V lost 7 bases and J lost 0; bases outside the gene matches: 8. The CDR3 sequence is 17 residues long. As DNA, the CDR3 is TGCGCCAGCACTCGGGACAGGCGCGCCTCTGGGGCCAACGTCCTGACTTTC. It is translated as CASTRDRRASGANVLTF.

This clone occurred a few times. CDR3 nucleotide sequence: TGTGCCAGCAGCCCAGGCCCAGGGCGAAGCAATCAGCCCCAGCATTTT. Its protein product is CASSPGPGRSNQPQHF. This rearrangement joins TRBV5-4 to TRBJ1-5; D might be TRBD1 (5 bases). Per the germline V gene, CDR1 is SGHNT and CDR2 is YYREEE (reference sequence). Between the trimmed V and J ends, which lost 4 bases and 1 base, there was a span of 15 bases. The CDR3 totals 16 residues.